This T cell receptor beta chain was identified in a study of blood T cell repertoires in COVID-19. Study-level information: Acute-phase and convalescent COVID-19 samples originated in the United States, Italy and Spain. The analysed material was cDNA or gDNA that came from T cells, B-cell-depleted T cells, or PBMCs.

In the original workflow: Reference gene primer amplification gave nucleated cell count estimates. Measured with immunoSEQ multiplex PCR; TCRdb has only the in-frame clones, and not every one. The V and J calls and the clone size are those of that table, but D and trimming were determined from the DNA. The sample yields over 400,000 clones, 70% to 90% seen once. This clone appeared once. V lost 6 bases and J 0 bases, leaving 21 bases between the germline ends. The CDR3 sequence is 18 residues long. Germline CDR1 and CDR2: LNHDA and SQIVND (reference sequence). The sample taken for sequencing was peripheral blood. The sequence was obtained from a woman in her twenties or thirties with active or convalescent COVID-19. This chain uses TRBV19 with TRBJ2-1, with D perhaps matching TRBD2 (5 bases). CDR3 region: CASSLLALAPSSYNEQFF. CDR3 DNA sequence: TGTGCCAGTAGCTTGCTCGCCCTAGCCCCAAGCTCCTACAATGAGCAGTTCTTC. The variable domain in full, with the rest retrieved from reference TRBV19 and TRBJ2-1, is DGGITQSPKYLFRKEGQNVTLSCEQNLNHDAMYWYRQDPGQGLRLIYYSQIVNDFQKGDIAEGYSVSREKKESFPLTVTSAQKNPTAFYLCASSLLALAPSSYNEQFFGPGTRLTVL.